This TCR beta chain stems from a study of T cells in Graves' hyperthyroidism and ophthalmopathy. This clonotype was seen ten or more times. Amplification of TCR beta CDR3 regions was performed using RNA transcripts as template. First-round RT-PCR of the TCR CDR3 relied on the HTBI primer set. TCRdb independently ran MiXCR on the multiplex PCR reads; one entry per CDR3 protein. Among some 400,000 distinct CDR3 sequences listed, roughly 14% were seen once. Used for diagnoses were clinical symptoms, serum thyroxine and TRAb, thyroid ultrasound and orbital computed tomography. The material sequenced was blood. This sequence was found in a man younger than 45 with Graves' hyperthyroidism that later progressed to Graves' ophthalmopathy.

The CDR3 loop reads CASNPSSGGAREQFF. The CDR3 DNA reads as TGTGCCAGCAACCCCTCTAGCGGGGGGGCACGTGAGCAGTTCTTC. This rearrangement joins TRBV12-3 or TRBV12-4 to TRBJ2-1; 12 bases fit TRBD2. The V gene end was trimmed by 7 bases and the J gene end by 9 bases; junction bases not matched to a gene: 10. The CDR3 runs to 15 residues.